This T cell receptor beta chain was sequenced for a study of cytomegalovirus exposure and HLA in healthy donors. V was cut by 5 bases and J by 4 bases, with 14 bases left in between. The germline V gene has CDR1 PRHDT and CDR2 FYEKMQ (reference sequence). CDR3 length equals 14 residues. Vbeta (60) and Jbeta (13) primers were used in the PCR. Assay: immunoSEQ multiplex PCR; the TCRdb copy retains only in-frame clones and omits some. In the table there are around 180,000 clones, approximately 80% of which are singletons. This clonotype was sampled from a man aged 25-40 years in good health and CMV-seropositive. This sequence joins TRBV13 and TRBJ2-5; D not resolved. Sequenced sample: PBMCs. CDR3 region: CASSPSNSPETQYF. The CDR3 nucleotides read TGTGCCAGCAGCCCAAGTAACTCACCAGAGACCCAGTACTTC. The full variable domain, rest sourced from reference TRBV13 and TRBJ2-5, is AAGVIQSPRHLIKEKRETATLKCYPIPRHDTVYWYQQGPGQDPQFLISFYEKMQSDKGSIPDRFSAQQFSDYHSELNMSSLELGDSALYFCASSPSNSPETQYFGPGTRLLVL.